Each of the 18 T cell receptor beta chains below was sequenced from the same sample in a study of T cells in Graves' hyperthyroidism and ophthalmopathy. What was amplified from RNA transcripts were TCR beta CDR3 regions. Primed by the HTBI set, a first-round RT-PCR was run on the TCR CDR3. TCRdb re-analysed the multiplex PCR reads in MiXCR, keeping a single row per CDR3 protein. The sample records roughly 160,000 distinct CDR3 sequences, approximately 9% being singletons. The source material was blood. These receptors were obtained from a woman younger than 35 with Graves' hyperthyroidism that later progressed to Graves' ophthalmopathy.

This chain joins TRBV5-1 and TRBJ2-7, with 12 bases that match TRBD2. The germline CDR1 and CDR2 sequences are SGHRS and YFSETQ. The CDR3 totals 16 residues. The junction had 6 bases not matched to a gene; V was cut back by 3 bases and J by 2 bases. The CDR3 here is CASSSRLAGDPYEQYF. The CDR3 DNA sequence: TGCGCCAGCAGCTCTCGACTAGCGGGAGACCCCTACGAGCAGTACTTC.

This clonotype was seen repeatedly, ten times or more. V and J are TRBV7-9 and TRBJ1-1; D not resolved. This CDR3 region has 14 residues. V dropped 3 bases and J dropped 1 base, with 9 bases sitting between them. Germline assignment: CDR1 SEHNR and CDR2 FQNEAQ (reference sequence). The DNA for the CDR3 is TGTGCCAGCAGCTTGACCGAAACGAACACTGAAGCTTTCTTT. As protein: CASSLTETNTEAFF.

This clonotype was seen many times. This chain links TRBV9 with TRBJ2-2; the D gene is possibly TRBD1 (5 bases). Germline V gene sequence: CDR1 SGDLS, CDR2 YYNGEE. The CDR3 runs 15 residues. Trimming took off 2 bases at V and 2 bases at J, with 10 bases between the two ends. In nucleotides, the CDR3 is TGTGCCAGCAGCGTCCTACAGGAAAACACCGGGGAGCTGTTTTTT. Protein sequence: CASSVLQENTGELFF.

This clonotype was detected many times. This CDR3 reads CASSNPTGPSTEAFF. As DNA, the CDR3 is TGTGCCAGCAGTAATCCGACAGGACCAAGTACTGAAGCTTTCTTT. The chain is built from TRBV6-1 and TRBJ1-1, with a weak D call TRBD1 (6 bases). CDR1 is MNHNS, CDR2 SASEGT, per germline. V dropped 5 bases and J dropped 5 bases, with 18 bases sitting between them. This CDR3 has 15 amino acids.

The V call is TRBV9, the J call TRBJ1-5; D possibly corresponds to TRBD1 (5 bases). The germline V and J ends were trimmed by 0 bases and 7 bases, with 14 bases remaining between them. This CDR3 region has 15 residues. Germline V lookup: CDR1 SGDLS, CDR2 YYNGEE. CDR3 sequence (DNA): TGTGCCAGCAGCGTAGCCCCCCAGGGTACGCAGCCCCAGCATTTT. Its translation is CASSVAPQGTQPQHF.

This clonotype has a count of ten or more. The V gene is TRBV30, the J gene TRBJ1-1; D unresolved. The germline gives CDR1 GTSNPN, CDR2 SVGIG (reference sequence). Trimming removed 4 bases at V and 1 base at J, with 10 bases between. This CDR3 is built from 13 residues. In DNA, the CDR3 is TGTGCCTGGACTGGGAACAGGAACACTGAAGCTTTCTTT. Its translation is CAWTGNRNTEAFF.

This clonotype was picked up many times. V usage is TRBV7-3 and J usage is TRBJ1-1; D gene ambiguous. There are 14 residues in the CDR3. V was cut by 5 bases and J by 3 bases, with 13 bases left in between. From germline, CDR1 is SGHTA and CDR2 FQGTGA. The CDR3 region is CASSPRGPDTEAFF. CDR3 DNA sequence: TGTGCCAGCAGCCCTAGAGGTCCGGACACTGAAGCTTTCTTT.

This clonotype was recorded at least ten times. The chain joins TRBV28 to TRBJ2-7; D perhaps matches TRBD2 (5 bases). The CDR3 has 11 amino acids. Between the trimmed V and J ends, which lost 2 bases and 6 bases, there was a span of 5 bases. Germline lookup yields CDR1 MDHEN and CDR2 SYDVKM. The CDR3 region is CASSLGSEQYF. CDR3 nucleotides: TGTGCCAGCAGTTTAGGGAGCGAGCAGTACTTC. Full variable domain (outside the CDR3, taken from reference TRBV28 and TRBJ2-7): DVKVTQSSRYLVKRTGEKVFLECVQDMDHENMFWYRQDPGLGLRLIYFSYDVKMKEKGDIPEGYSVSREKKERFSLILESASTNQTSMYLCASSLGSEQYFGPGTRLTVT.

This clonotype was observed at least ten times. The chain couples TRBV9 to TRBJ2-1; TRBD2 aligns across 9 bases. V gave up 0 bases and J gave up 9 bases; unmatched junction bases: 7. The CDR3 contains 15 residues. Germline V gene data show CDR1 as SGDLS and CDR2 as YYNGEE. In DNA form, the CDR3 reads TGTGCCAGCAGCGTAGGTAGCGGGAGTTCGAGTGAGCAGTTCTTC. As protein: CASSVGSGSSSEQFF.

In this sample, this clonotype turned up a few times. V is TRBV6-1 and J is TRBJ1-3; no firm D call. Germline V gene sequence: CDR1 MNHNS, CDR2 SASEGT. Trimming took off 7 bases at V and 6 bases at J, with 7 bases between the two ends. The CDR3 consists of 11 residues. The CDR3 DNA reads TGTGCCAGCAACTCGCTAAACACCATATATTTT. As protein: CASNSLNTIYF.

In this sample, this clonotype turned up many times. The rearrangement links TRBV7-2 to TRBJ2-7, with a weak D call TRBD1 (6 bases). V gave up 2 bases and J gave up 3 bases, with 14 bases separating them. Germline CDR1 SGHTA, CDR2 FQGNSA. This CDR3 is built from 15 residues. Here the CDR3 DNA reads TGTGCCAGCAGCTTATCGGACAGTTGGTTCTACGAGCAGTACTTC. It is translated as CASSLSDSWFYEQYF.

This clonotype was seen ten or more times. The gene calls are TRBV10-3 and TRBJ1-6, with D unresolved. Germline-derived CDR1 and CDR2 are ENHRY and SYGVKD. V dropped 0 bases and J dropped 0 bases, with 9 bases sitting between them. The CDR3 is 17 residues long. Written as DNA, the CDR3 is TGTGCCATCAGTGAGTCCCCTACAGCCTCCTATAATTCACCCCTCCACTTT. Its protein product is CAISESPTASYNSPLHF.

At least ten counts were recorded for this clonotype. The chain uses TRBV20-1 and TRBJ2-2, with D possibly being TRBD1 (6 bases). V was clipped by 3 bases and J by 1 base, with 6 bases between them. The CDR3 is 13 amino acids. CDR1 and CDR2 (germline): DFQATT, SNEGSKA (reference sequence). The DNA for the CDR3 is TGCAGTGCTAGGGGACAGAACACCGGGGAGCTGTTTTTT. Amino acid sequence: CSARGQNTGELFF.

This clonotype has a count of ten or more. CDR3 nucleotide sequence: TGTGCCAGCCGTCGGGCTTCTCAAGGGGTGAACACTGAAGCTTTCTTT. This codes for CASRRASQGVNTEAFF. V and J are TRBV18 and TRBJ1-1; D might be TRBD1 (5 bases). The germline V gene has CDR1 KGHSH and CDR2 LQKENI. Trimming took 8 bases from V and 0 from J, leaving 19 bases between them. The CDR3 covers 16 residues.

This clonotype was observed many times. The chain recombines TRBV30 with TRBJ2-3; no reliable D call. The CDR3 runs to 13 residues. Germline V gene sequence: CDR1 GTSNPN, CDR2 SVGIG (reference sequence). V gave up 2 bases and J gave up 2 bases, with 8 bases separating them. CDR3 region: CAWSLGPTDTQYF. The CDR3 DNA sequence: TGTGCCTGGAGTCTCGGGCCCACAGATACGCAGTATTTT.

This clonotype was recorded many times. The CDR3 DNA is TGTGCCAGCAGTTTTCCACAGGGGGCCTACGAGCAGTACTTC. Protein: CASSFPQGAYEQYF. The chain uses TRBV6-2 or TRBV6-3 and TRBJ2-7, with 8 bases lining up with TRBD1. Germline lookup yields CDR1 MNHEY and CDR2 SVGEGT. The CDR3 extends over 14 amino acids. Trimming cost V 4 bases and J 2 bases; bases outside gene matches: 4.

This clonotype was seen many times. The chain recombines TRBV12-3 or TRBV12-4 with TRBJ1-1, with D maybe TRBD1 (5 bases). V dropped 2 bases and J dropped 3 bases, with 10 bases sitting between them. The CDR3 is 14 residues long. CDR3 loop: CASSLTGVHTEAFF. CDR3 nucleotides: TGTGCCAGCAGTTTAACAGGTGTCCACACTGAAGCTTTCTTT.

The sample holds many counts of this clonotype. The CDR3 nucleotides are TGTGCCAGTATCGGGACAGGGGATACGCAGTATTTT. It codes for CASIGTGDTQYF. V usage is TRBV19 and J usage is TRBJ2-3, with 9 bases matching TRBD1. The V gene's germline CDR1 is LNHDA and CDR2 SQIVND (reference sequence). The length of the CDR3 is 12 residues. V shed 7 bases, J shed 6 bases, and the junction held 2 bases outside the gene matches.